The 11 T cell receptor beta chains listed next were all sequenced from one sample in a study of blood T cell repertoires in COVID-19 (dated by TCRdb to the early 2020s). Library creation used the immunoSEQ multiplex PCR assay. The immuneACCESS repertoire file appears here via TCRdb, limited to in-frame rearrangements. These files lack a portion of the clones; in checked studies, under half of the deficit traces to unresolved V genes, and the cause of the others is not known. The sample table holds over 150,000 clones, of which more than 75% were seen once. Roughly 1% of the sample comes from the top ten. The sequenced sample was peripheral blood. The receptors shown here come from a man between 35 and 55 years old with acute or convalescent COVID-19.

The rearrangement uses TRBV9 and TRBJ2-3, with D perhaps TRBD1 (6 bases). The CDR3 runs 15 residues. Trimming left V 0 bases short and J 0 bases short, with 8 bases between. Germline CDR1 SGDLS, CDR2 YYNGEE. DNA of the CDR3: TGTGCCAGCAGCGTAGATGGGGGCAGCACAGATACGCAGTATTTT. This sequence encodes CASSVDGGSTDTQYF.

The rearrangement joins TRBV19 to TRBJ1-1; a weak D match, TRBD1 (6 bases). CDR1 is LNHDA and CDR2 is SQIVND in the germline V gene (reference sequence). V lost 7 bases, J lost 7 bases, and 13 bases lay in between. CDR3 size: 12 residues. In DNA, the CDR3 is TGTGCCAGTACGACCGAGGGGGTTGAAGCTTTCTTT. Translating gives CASTTEGVEAFF. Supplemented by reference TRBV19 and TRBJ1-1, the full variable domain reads DGGITQSPKYLFRKEGQNVTLSCEQNLNHDAMYWYRQDPGQGLRLIYYSQIVNDFQKGDIAEGYSVSREKKESFPLTVTSAQKNPTAFYLCASTTEGVEAFFGQGTRLTVV.

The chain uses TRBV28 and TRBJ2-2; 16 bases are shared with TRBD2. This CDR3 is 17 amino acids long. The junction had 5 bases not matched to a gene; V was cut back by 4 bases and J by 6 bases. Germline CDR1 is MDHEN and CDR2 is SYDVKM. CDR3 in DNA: TGTGCCAGCAGTTCGGGACTAGCGGGGGGGCCCCCCGGGGAGCTGTTTTTT. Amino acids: CASSSGLAGGPPGELFF.

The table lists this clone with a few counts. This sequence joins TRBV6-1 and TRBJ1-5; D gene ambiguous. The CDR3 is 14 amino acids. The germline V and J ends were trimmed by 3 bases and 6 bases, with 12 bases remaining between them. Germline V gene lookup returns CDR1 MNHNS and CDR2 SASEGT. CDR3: CASSDAGEVQPQHF. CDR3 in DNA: TGTGCCAGCAGTGATGCCGGGGAGGTTCAGCCCCAGCATTTT.

CDR3 protein: CASSYSPGTHDGYTF. CDR3 DNA sequence: TGTGCCAGCAGTTACTCTCCAGGGACTCATGATGGCTACACCTTC. The rearrangement uses TRBV6-5 and TRBJ1-2; possibly TRBD1 for D (5 bases). The germline gives CDR1 MNHEY, CDR2 SVGAGI. Trimming removed 0 bases at V and 6 bases at J, with 14 bases between. The CDR3 totals 15 residues.

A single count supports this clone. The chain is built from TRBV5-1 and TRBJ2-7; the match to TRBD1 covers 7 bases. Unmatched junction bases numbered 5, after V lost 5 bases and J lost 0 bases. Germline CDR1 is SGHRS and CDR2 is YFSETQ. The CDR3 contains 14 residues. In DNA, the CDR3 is TGCGCCAGCAGAACTACAGGGGACTCCTACGAGCAGTACTTC. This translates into CASRTTGDSYEQYF.

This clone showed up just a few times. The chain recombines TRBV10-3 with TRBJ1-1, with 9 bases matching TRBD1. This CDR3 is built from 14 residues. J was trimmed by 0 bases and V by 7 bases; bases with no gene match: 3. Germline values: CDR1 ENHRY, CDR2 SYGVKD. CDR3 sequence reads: CAIKQGALNTEAFF. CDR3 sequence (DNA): TGTGCCATCAAACAGGGGGCTCTGAACACTGAAGCTTTCTTT.

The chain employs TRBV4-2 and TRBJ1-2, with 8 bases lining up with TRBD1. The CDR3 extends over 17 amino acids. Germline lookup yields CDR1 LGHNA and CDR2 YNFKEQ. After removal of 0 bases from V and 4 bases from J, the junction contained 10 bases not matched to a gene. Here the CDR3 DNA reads TGTGCCAGCAGCCAAGATTTTCAGGGGGCAAACGGCTATGGCTACACCTTC. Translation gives CASSQDFQGANGYGYTF.

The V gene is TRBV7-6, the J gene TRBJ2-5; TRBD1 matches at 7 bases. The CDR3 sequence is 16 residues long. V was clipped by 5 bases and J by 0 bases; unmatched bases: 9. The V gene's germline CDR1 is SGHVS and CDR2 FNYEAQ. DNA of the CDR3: TGTGCCAGCAGCCCAGACAGGGCTCCATACCAAGAGACCCAGTACTTC. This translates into CASSPDRAPYQETQYF.

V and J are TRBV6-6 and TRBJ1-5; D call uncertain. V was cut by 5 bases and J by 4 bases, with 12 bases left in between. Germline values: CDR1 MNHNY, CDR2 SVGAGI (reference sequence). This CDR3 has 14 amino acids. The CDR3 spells CASSPEVLNQPQHF. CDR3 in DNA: TGTGCCAGCAGTCCCGAGGTTTTAAATCAGCCCCAGCATTTT.

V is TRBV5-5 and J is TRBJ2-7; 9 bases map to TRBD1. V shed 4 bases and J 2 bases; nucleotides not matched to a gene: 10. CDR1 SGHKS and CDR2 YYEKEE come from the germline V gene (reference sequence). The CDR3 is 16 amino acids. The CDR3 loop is CASSPTEGQGAYEQYF. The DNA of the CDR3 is TGTGCCAGCAGCCCGACGGAGGGACAGGGCGCCTACGAGCAGTACTTC.